These 23 T cell receptor beta chains came from one sample sequenced in a study of blood T cells in healthy people across ages. Using a J-beta primer mix together with a sample-barcoded 5' primer, a second PCR was run for about 6 to 11 cycles. Each CDR3 protein is one row after TCRdb ran MiXCR on the 5' RACE reads. Among around 1,600,000 distinct CDR3 sequences listed, 42% were seen once. The specimen was blood. These receptors all come from a woman younger than 30 in good health.

This clonotype was detected only a few times. The CDR3 DNA is TGCGCCAGCAGCTTGGTCGGGACTAGCGATGAGCAGTTCTTC. As protein: CASSLVGTSDEQFF. The V gene is TRBV5-1, the J gene TRBJ2-1; 10 bases match TRBD2. V shed 0 bases, J shed 8 bases, and the junction held 2 bases outside the gene matches. CDR1 is SGHRS, CDR2 YFSETQ, per germline. The CDR3 spans 14 residues.

V is TRBV2 and J is TRBJ2-1; D possibly corresponds to TRBD1 (6 bases). This CDR3 comprises 15 residues. V was clipped by 6 bases and J by 7 bases, with 19 bases between them. The germline V gene encodes CDR1 SNHLY and CDR2 FYNNEI. In DNA, the CDR3 is TGTGCCAGCAGGGATACAGGGTCCCTATCAAATGAGCAGTTCTTC. Translation gives CASRDTGSLSNEQFF. Filled out from reference TRBV2 and TRBJ2-1, the complete variable domain reads EPEVTQTPSHQVTQMGQEVILRCVPISNHLYFYWYRQILGQKVEFLVSFYNNEISEKSEIFDDQFSVERPDGSNFTLKIRSTKLEDSAMYFCASRDTGSLSNEQFFGPGTRLTVL.

The CDR3 here is CASSSQGNSYEQYF. CDR3 nucleotide sequence: TGTGCCAGCTCTTCTCAGGGGAATTCCTACGAGCAGTACTTC. The chain recombines TRBV18 with TRBJ2-7; a possible D gene is TRBD1 (6 bases). Germline loops: CDR1 KGHSH, CDR2 LQKENI. V lost 6 bases, J lost 1 base, and 13 bases lay in between. The CDR3 sequence is 14 residues long. The complete variable domain, with remaining parts taken from reference TRBV18 and TRBJ2-7, reads NAGVMQNPRHLVRRRGQEARLRCSPMKGHSHVYWYRQLPEEGLKFMVYLQKENIIDESGMPKERFSAEFPKEGPSILRIQQVVRGDSAAYFCASSSQGNSYEQYFGPGTRLTVT.

The chain uses TRBV7-9 and TRBJ2-1; 7 nucleotides agree with TRBD1. J lost 15 bases, V lost 4 bases, and 9 bases had no gene match. CDR3 length: 12 residues. Germline CDR1 and CDR2: SEHNR and FQNEAQ (reference sequence). Here the CDR3 reads CASSSTGAQGFF. The CDR3 DNA sequence: TGTGCCAGCAGCTCCACAGGGGCCCAAGGGTTCTTC.

This clonotype was observed a handful of times. The J gene is TRBJ1-5, the V gene TRBV10-3; D possibly corresponds to TRBD1 (6 bases). CDR1 and CDR2 (germline): ENHRY, SYGVKD. The CDR3 sequence is 13 residues long. Trimming took 6 bases from V and 5 from J, leaving 11 bases between them. The CDR3 sequence: CAIREDSYQPQHF. CDR3 nucleotides: TGTGCCATCAGGGAGGACAGTTATCAGCCCCAGCATTTT.

The chain employs TRBV16 and TRBJ2-7; D is perhaps TRBD2 (6 bases). Trimming cost V 2 bases and J 6 bases, with 17 bases left between them. The CDR3 totals 15 residues. The germline gives CDR1 KGHSY, CDR2 FQNENV. The CDR3 DNA reads TGTGCCAGCAGCCAAGAGGCAGGGAGGTTCACCGAGCAGTACTTC. Translating gives CASSQEAGRFTEQYF.

The rearrangement joins TRBV7-2 to TRBJ1-1, with D maybe TRBD1 (6 bases). The CDR3 spans 12 residues. Germline V gives CDR1 SGHTA, CDR2 FQGNSA. Trimming took 5 bases from V and 8 from J, leaving 12 bases between them. The chain's CDR3 is CASSLHGQEAFF. CDR3 DNA sequence: TGTGCCAGCAGCCTACATGGACAGGAAGCTTTCTTT.

This clonotype was observed many times. The chain employs TRBV12-3 or TRBV12-4 and TRBJ1-1; no definite D call. The CDR3 loop spans 11 amino acids. Trimming shortened V by 6 bases and J by 1 base, and 3 bases separated the two germline ends. This CDR3 reads CASRKNTEAFF. The CDR3, as DNA: TGTGCCAGCAGGAAGAACACTGAAGCTTTCTTT.

The chain links TRBV5-1 to TRBJ2-1, with D possibly being TRBD2 (7 bases). V gave up 4 bases and J gave up 12 bases, with 23 bases separating them. The CDR3 spans 15 residues. Germline V CDR1 and CDR2: SGHRS, YFSETQ. The CDR3 is CASSAGGPRGLWQFF. CDR3 coding DNA: TGCGCCAGCAGCGCCGGGGGGCCAAGGGGATTATGGCAGTTCTTC.

This clonotype was detected only a few times. The gene calls are TRBV11-2 and TRBJ1-1; no clear D gene. CDR3 size: 14 residues. The germline CDR1 and CDR2 sequences are SGHAT and FQNNGV. The V end lost 3 bases, the J end lost 0 bases, and 8 bases lay between the germline ends. Here the CDR3 DNA reads TGTGCCAGCAGCTTGCTCAGTCTGAACACTGAAGCTTTCTTT. Its translation is CASSLLSLNTEAFF.

This clonotype is a singleton in its sample. This rearrangement joins TRBV21-1 to TRBJ2-3; the table names TRBD1, a call not compared with the DNA. TRBV21-1 is noted as a pseudogene. The CDR3 consists of 16 residues. DNA of the CDR3: TGTGCCAGCAGGAAAAGGCAGGGACGGTTCACGGATACGCAGTATTTT. Translation: CASRKRQGRFTDTQYF.

The V gene is TRBV29-1, the J gene TRBJ1-6; 12 nucleotides line up with TRBD1. The ends lost 5 bases at V and 10 bases at J; junction bases unmatched: 9. The length of the CDR3 is 15 residues. Germline V lookup: CDR1 SQVTM, CDR2 ANQGSEA. This CDR3 reads CSVTSGQGAESPLHF. CDR3 sequence (DNA): TGCAGCGTTACATCGGGACAGGGGGCTGAATCACCCCTCCACTTT.

Concerning this clonotype: A junction boundary mismatches the germline segment, possibly from a read error. The chain carries TRBV12-3 or TRBV12-4 and TRBJ2-1, with D uncertain. CDR3 length: 15 amino acids. The CDR3 nucleotides are TGTACCAGCAGTTTCTTCACTATGGTTTTCGACGAGCAGTTCTTC. Translated: CTSSFFTMVFDEQFF.

This clonotype was seen more than once but under ten times. The chain recombines TRBV4-3 with TRBJ2-7; 14 positions match TRBD2. The junction had 6 bases not matched to a gene; V was cut back by 1 base and J by 7 bases. The germline V gene has CDR1 LGHNA and CDR2 YSLEER. CDR3 length: 16 residues. This CDR3 is CASSQGTSGRYNEQYF. Written as DNA, the CDR3 is TGCGCCAGCAGCCAAGGGACTAGCGGGAGGTACAATGAGCAGTACTTC.

Note on this clonotype: At one end, the junction sequence differs from germline, possibly due to a read error. The chain uses TRBV27 and TRBJ1-1; TRBD1 is a possible D gene (5 bases). From germline, CDR1 is MNHEY and CDR2 SMNVEV (reference sequence). The CDR3 totals 14 residues. This CDR3 is CASSVSGGGTEAFF. In DNA form, the CDR3 reads TGTGCCAGCAGTGTATCGGGGGGAGGGACTGAAGCTTTCTTT.

Concerning this clonotype: Its ends do not fully match the called genes, so a read error is possible. The V and J genes are TRBV6-6 and TRBJ2-3, with a possible D match to TRBD2 (5 bases). The CDR3 totals 13 residues. Germline loops: CDR1 MNHNY, CDR2 SVGAGI (reference sequence). The CDR3 nucleotides are TGTGCCGGCAGGATTAGCGGCACAGATACGCAGTATTTT. It is translated as CAGRISGTDTQYF.

This rearrangement joins TRBV6-2 or TRBV6-3 to TRBJ2-2, with TRBD2 identical over 12 bases. The CDR3 has 17 amino acids. Germline V lookup: CDR1 MNHEY, CDR2 SVGEGT. V was pared by 0 bases and J by 5 bases, with 4 bases of the junction left unmatched. CDR3 amino acids: CASSYSTSGRSTGELFF. In DNA form, the CDR3 reads TGTGCCAGCAGTTACTCGACTAGCGGGAGAAGTACCGGGGAGCTGTTTTTT.

Ten or more counts support this clonotype. The V call is TRBV7-2, the J call TRBJ2-1; 11 bases map to TRBD2. Germline values: CDR1 SGHTA, CDR2 FQGNSA. The ends lost 3 bases at V and 8 bases at J; junction bases unmatched: 15. This CDR3 region has 18 residues. CDR3 coding DNA: TGTGCCAGCAGCTTCAAGGGCGGGACTAGCGGTAATTATTATGAGCAGTTCTTC. It yields the protein CASSFKGGTSGNYYEQFF.

The chain employs TRBV27 and TRBJ2-7, with D unclear. The germline V gene encodes CDR1 MNHEY and CDR2 SMNVEV (reference sequence). V dropped 2 bases and J dropped 5 bases, with 10 bases sitting between them. The CDR3 has 13 amino acids. CDR3 loop: CASSLRARNEQYF. The CDR3 bases are TGTGCCAGCAGTTTACGGGCGAGGAACGAGCAGTACTTC.

The chain employs TRBV28 and TRBJ2-3; no reliable D call. Germline assignment: CDR1 MDHEN and CDR2 SYDVKM. The ends were cut back, 5 bases at V and 0 bases at J, with 24 bases in the middle. This CDR3 spans 19 amino acids. CDR3 coding DNA: TGTGCCAGCAGTCTCCCTCCCAAACGGCTGTGTTCTAGCACAGATACGCAGTATTTT. As protein: CASSLPPKRLCSSTDTQYF.

This clonotype was seen many times. This rearrangement joins TRBV12-3 or TRBV12-4 to TRBJ2-7; D call uncertain. There are 13 residues in the CDR3. Trimming shortened V by 3 bases and J by 3 bases, and 9 bases separated the two germline ends. Here the CDR3 DNA reads TGTGCCAGCAGTTTCTCTGAGGTCTACGAGCAGTACTTC. This sequence encodes CASSFSEVYEQYF.

This clonotype was seen just once. The chain uses TRBV10-3 and TRBJ1-4, with 8 bases aligning to TRBD1. V dropped 6 bases and J dropped 11; count of bases not matched to a gene: 11. Germline V gene lookup returns CDR1 ENHRY and CDR2 SYGVKD. The CDR3 has 14 residues. This CDR3 reads CAIRPGQGGEKLFF. As DNA, the CDR3 is TGTGCCATCAGACCCGGACAGGGAGGAGAGAAACTGTTTTTT.

On this clonotype: A junction boundary mismatches the germline segment, possibly from a read error. The chain has TRBV7-7 and TRBJ2-2, with D perhaps matching TRBD2 (6 bases). CDR1 and CDR2 (germline): SSHAT, FNYEAQ (reference sequence). The CDR3 extends over 15 amino acids. The chain's CDR3 is CASSLDATSTGELFF. The DNA of the CDR3 is TGTGCTAGCAGCTTAGACGCGACTAGTACCGGGGAGCTGTTTTTT. The variable domain in full, with the rest retrieved from reference TRBV7-7 and TRBJ2-2, is GAGVSQSPRYKVTKRGQDVTLRCDPISSHATLYWYQQALGQGPEFLTYFNYEAQPDKSGLPSDRFSAERPEGSISTLTIQRTEQRDSAMYRCASSLDATSTGELFFGEGSRLTVL.